The next 30 T cell receptor beta chains were all read from a single sample in a study of cytomegalovirus exposure and HLA in healthy donors (TCRdb year 2017). Library generation was performed with the immunoSEQ multiplex PCR assay. For the multiplex PCR, a mixture combining 60 forward primers for TCR Vbeta segments and 13 reverse primers for TCR Jbeta segments was used. What TCRdb holds here is the immuneACCESS table cut down to in-frame rearrangements. Part of the clones is not present; checked against another copy, under half of the missing clones reflect an unresolved V gene, and the others are unexplained. The sample contains some 100,000 clones, about 79% of them found a single time. Approximately 3.3% of the sample belongs to the ten largest clones. Source material: PBMCs. The receptors here all came from a male donor in good health and CMV-seropositive.

The J gene is TRBJ1-2, the V gene TRBV18; D gene uncertain. V shed 0 bases and J shed 3 bases, with 17 bases lying between them. The CDR3 has 17 amino acids. The V gene's germline CDR1 is KGHSH and CDR2 LQKENI. The CDR3 region has the DNA TGTGCCAGCTCACCACCGGAGGCCGTGAGCATGCACTATGGCTACACCTTC. Translating it yields CASSPPEAVSMHYGYTF.

The DNA of the CDR3 is TGTGCCAGCAGGCAAGCTAGCGGCTCCTACGAGCAGTACTTC. It encodes CASRQASGSYEQYF. The chain couples TRBV13 to TRBJ2-7; 7 bases match TRBD2. After removal of 6 bases from V and 0 bases from J, the junction contained 5 bases not matched to a gene. There are 14 residues in the CDR3. The germline V gene has CDR1 PRHDT and CDR2 FYEKMQ (reference sequence).

This chain joins TRBV7-8 and TRBJ1-2; the D is unclear. CDR1 is SGHVS, CDR2 FQNEAQ, per germline. The CDR3 runs 13 residues. V lost 1 base, J lost 5 bases, and 8 bases lay in between. CDR3 sequence reads: CASSLGTRYGYTF. The CDR3, as DNA: TGTGCCAGCAGCTTAGGAACCAGATATGGCTACACCTTC.

This chain uses TRBV5-1 with TRBJ1-4; D is possibly TRBD1 (6 bases). Germline V gene data show CDR1 as SGHRS and CDR2 as YFSETQ. Deletions cut 0 bases from V and 8 bases from J, with 11 bases between. The CDR3 spans 14 residues. CDR3 DNA: TGCGCCAGCAGCTTGGTCTCAGGGGAAGAAAAACTGTTTTTT. Amino acids: CASSLVSGEEKLFF.

The genes are TRBV6-5 and TRBJ2-4; D call uncertain. Germline values: CDR1 MNHEY, CDR2 SVGAGI. CDR3 length: 14 residues. Trimming stripped 2 bases from V and 0 bases from J, with 5 bases between. The CDR3 spells CASSYGRAKNIQYF. The CDR3 coding sequence is TGTGCCAGCAGTTACGGCCGAGCCAAAAACATTCAGTACTTC.

The chain carries TRBV7-9 and TRBJ1-1; D possibly corresponds to TRBD1 (5 bases). V was cut by 7 bases and J by 4 bases, with 10 bases left in between. The germline CDR1 and CDR2 sequences are SEHNR and FQNEAQ (reference sequence). The CDR3 runs 12 residues. The CDR3 sequence: CASIPGGTEAFF. DNA of the CDR3: TGTGCCAGCATCCCCGGGGGCACTGAAGCTTTCTTT. Full variable domain (outside the CDR3, taken from reference TRBV7-9 and TRBJ1-1): DTGVSQNPRHKITKRGQNVTFRCDPISEHNRLYWYRQTLGQGPEFLTYFQNEAQLEKSRLLSDRFSAERPKGSFSTLEIQRTEQGDSAMYLCASIPGGTEAFFGQGTRLTVV.

This chain links TRBV7-2 with TRBJ2-3; 8 bases line up with TRBD2. The CDR3 totals 15 residues. Trimming at V came to 5 bases and at J to 3 bases, leaving 7 bases not matched to a gene. Per the germline V gene, CDR1 is SGHTA and CDR2 is FQGNSA. CDR3: CASSKPGLGTDTQYF. CDR3 bases: TGTGCCAGCAGCAAACCGGGACTAGGGACAGATACGCAGTATTTT.

The chain carries TRBV10-3 and TRBJ2-7, with D perhaps matching TRBD2 (6 bases). CDR3 length: 14 amino acids. Germline values: CDR1 ENHRY, CDR2 SYGVKD. Trimming removed 11 bases at V and 6 bases at J, with 23 bases between. The CDR3 DNA reads as TGTGCCTCCCGACCTCCGGGAGCGGTAGGCGAGCAGTACTTC. Protein: CASRPPGAVGEQYF.

The chain is built from TRBV5-6 and TRBJ1-4; D not certain. V dropped 4 bases and J dropped 2 bases, with 6 bases sitting between them. The CDR3 loop spans 13 amino acids. CDR1 is SGHDT and CDR2 is YYEEEE in the germline V gene. The CDR3 protein is CASSRGTNEKLFF. CDR3 DNA sequence: TGTGCCAGCAGCCGCGGGACTAATGAAAAACTGTTTTTT.

This sequence joins TRBV6-1 and TRBJ1-1, with D maybe TRBD1 (5 bases). Trimming took off 3 bases at V and 5 bases at J, with 16 bases between the two ends. The V gene's germline CDR1 is MNHNS and CDR2 SASEGT. The CDR3 runs 15 residues. CDR3 bases: TGTGCCAGCAGTGATTATCAGGGTCTGGGTACTGAAGCTTTCTTT. Residues: CASSDYQGLGTEAFF.

J is TRBJ1-1 and V is TRBV18; 7 bases align to TRBD1. There are 15 residues in the CDR3. The V gene's germline CDR1 is KGHSH and CDR2 LQKENI. V shed 3 bases and J 1 base; nucleotides not matched to a gene: 5. CDR3 loop: CASSPLQGTNTEAFF. Written as DNA, the CDR3 is TGTGCCAGCTCACCGCTACAGGGGACGAACACTGAAGCTTTCTTT.

The table lists this clone with a few counts. The chain uses TRBV29-1 and TRBJ1-2; 9 bases match TRBD1. Germline CDR1 SQVTM, CDR2 ANQGSEA. The CDR3 has 17 amino acids. V lost 5 bases and J lost 0; bases outside the gene matches: 13. This chain's CDR3 is CSVLITAGTGSNYGYTF. CDR3 in DNA: TGCAGCGTTCTAATCACAGCCGGGACAGGGTCTAACTATGGCTACACCTTC.

The J gene is TRBJ2-7, the V gene TRBV5-1; perhaps TRBD1 as D (5 bases). V lost 0 bases, J lost 1 base, and 5 bases lay in between. Germline V gives CDR1 SGHRS, CDR2 YFSETQ. CDR3 length equals 13 residues. The CDR3 bases are TGCGCCAGCAGCTTGGACAGGTCCTACGAGCAGTACTTC. This codes for CASSLDRSYEQYF. Full variable domain (outside the CDR3, taken from reference TRBV5-1 and TRBJ2-7): KAGVTQTPRYLIKTRGQQVTLSCSPISGHRSVSWYQQTPGQGLQFLFEYFSETQRNKGNFPGRFSGRQFSNSRSEMNVSTLELGDSALYLCASSLDRSYEQYFGPGTRLTVT.

The chain joins TRBV1 to TRBJ1-6; the table calls TRBD1, which could not be checked here. TRBV1 is termed a pseudogene. This CDR3 spans 19 amino acids. The CDR3 loop reads CTSSLPTPGRDRDDSPLHF. CDR3 DNA: TGCACCAGCAGCCTCCCAACCCCTGGCCGGGACAGGGACGATTCACCCCTCCACTTT.

The chain has TRBV4-1 and TRBJ2-7, with 13 bases lining up with TRBD2. The length of the CDR3 is 17 residues. Trimming cost V 4 bases and J 2 bases; bases outside gene matches: 8. Germline CDR1 is MGHRA and CDR2 is YSYEKL. The DNA for the CDR3 is TGCGCCAGCAGCCCCGGACTAGCGGGGGTCCTTACCTACGAGCAGTACTTC. Residues: CASSPGLAGVLTYEQYF.

CDR3 sequence reads: CASWDRESYGYTF. The CDR3 coding sequence is TGTGCCAGTTGGGACAGGGAATCCTATGGCTACACCTTC. The genes are TRBV6-6 and TRBJ1-2; 9 positions match TRBD1. V was clipped by 9 bases and J by 4 bases; unmatched bases: 6. Germline assignment: CDR1 MNHNY and CDR2 SVGAGI (reference sequence). The CDR3 is made up of 13 amino acids.

This clone was seen a single time. The chain carries TRBV5-1 and TRBJ2-1, with a tentative D call TRBD1 (5 bases). This CDR3 is 12 amino acids long. The V end was cut by 2 bases, the J end by 6 bases, with 6 bases between. The germline V gene has CDR1 SGHRS and CDR2 YFSETQ. CDR3 sequence reads: CASSFDSNEQFF. As DNA, the CDR3 is TGCGCCAGCAGCTTCGACAGCAATGAGCAGTTCTTC. Full variable domain (outside the CDR3, taken from reference TRBV5-1 and TRBJ2-1): KAGVTQTPRYLIKTRGQQVTLSCSPISGHRSVSWYQQTPGQGLQFLFEYFSETQRNKGNFPGRFSGRQFSNSRSEMNVSTLELGDSALYLCASSFDSNEQFFGPGTRLTVL.

The V gene is TRBV9, the J gene TRBJ1-5, with a possible D match to TRBD1 (5 bases). Germline loops: CDR1 SGDLS, CDR2 YYNGEE. The CDR3 has 15 amino acids. The ends were cut back, 0 bases at V and 7 bases at J, with 14 bases in the middle. CDR3 sequence (DNA): TGTGCCAGCAGCGTAGCAGACAGCTTTTACCAGCCCCAGCATTTT. Encoded protein: CASSVADSFYQPQHF.

The CDR3 region has the DNA TGCGCCAGCAGCTCGGGACAGGGGAGCGACTATGGCTACACCTTC. It encodes CASSSGQGSDYGYTF. V usage is TRBV5-1 and J usage is TRBJ1-2; 10 bases fit TRBD1. V lost 3 bases and J lost 3; bases outside the gene matches: 5. Germline V gene sequence: CDR1 SGHRS, CDR2 YFSETQ. The CDR3 spans 15 residues.

This clone appeared a few times. The V and J genes are TRBV7-9 and TRBJ2-6, with 7 bases identical to TRBD1. Germline trimming cut 4 bases from V and 2 bases from J; bases unmatched to any gene: 2. Germline values: CDR1 SEHNR, CDR2 FQNEAQ (reference sequence). The CDR3 runs to 15 residues. The CDR3 nucleotides are TGTGCCAGCAGCTCAGACAGGGCTGGGGCCAACGTCCTGACTTTC. Its protein is CASSSDRAGANVLTF.

The rearrangement joins TRBV6-5 to TRBJ2-5, with a tentative D call TRBD2 (5 bases). The CDR3 spans 14 residues. Germline assignment: CDR1 MNHEY and CDR2 SVGAGI. The V gene lost 2 bases and the J gene lost 1 base, with 8 bases spanning the gap. The CDR3 DNA follows: TGTGCCAGCAGTTACGAAGGACTCCAAGAGACCCAGTACTTC. Translation: CASSYEGLQETQYF.

This clone was seen only a few times. This rearrangement joins TRBV28 to TRBJ1-1; 7 bases align to TRBD1. The ends lost 5 bases at V and 1 base at J; junction bases unmatched: 7. The CDR3 contains 15 residues. Per the germline V gene, CDR1 is MDHEN and CDR2 is SYDVKM. The CDR3 here is CASSPHRGRNTEAFF. CDR3 coding DNA: TGTGCCAGCAGTCCTCACAGGGGAAGGAACACTGAAGCTTTCTTT.

This clone was seen once. The chain carries TRBV19 and TRBJ1-2, with TRBD1 as a possible D gene (6 bases). Germline assignment: CDR1 LNHDA and CDR2 SQIVND (reference sequence). CDR3 length: 13 amino acids. The germline V and J ends were trimmed by 10 bases and 8 bases, with 20 bases remaining between them. CDR3 in DNA: TGTGCCACCGACGACAGGTCGATCGGCGGCTACACCTTC. Its protein is CATDDRSIGGYTF.

The rearrangement links TRBV19 to TRBJ1-2, with D perhaps TRBD1 (5 bases). Trimming cost V 3 bases and J 8 bases, with 10 bases left between them. This CDR3 has 12 residues. Germline V CDR1 and CDR2: LNHDA, SQIVND (reference sequence). The CDR3, as DNA: TGTGCCAGTAGTATGGACACCGGAGGCTACACCTTC. It codes for CASSMDTGGYTF.

The chain combines TRBV5-6 with TRBJ1-2; a possible D gene is TRBD1 (6 bases). The CDR3 covers 16 residues. CDR1 SGHDT and CDR2 YYEEEE come from the germline V gene. V dropped 4 bases and J dropped 4 bases, with 20 bases sitting between them. CDR3 loop: CASSARGGRRGYGYTF. The CDR3 coding sequence is TGTGCCAGCAGCGCTCGGGGGGGCAGGCGAGGCTATGGCTACACCTTC.

In this sample, this clone turned up a few times. The V call is TRBV30, the J call TRBJ1-1; 8 bases map to TRBD1. Trimming took 2 bases from V and 11 from J; bases not matched to a gene: 16. The CDR3 extends over 15 amino acids. Germline V gives CDR1 GTSNPN, CDR2 SVGIG (reference sequence). In DNA form, the CDR3 reads TGTGCCTGGAGTCCCCCGGGACAGGCCAAAGTGCGGGCTTTCTTT. Translating gives CAWSPPGQAKVRAFF.

V gene TRBV7-8 combines with J gene TRBJ1-5; D ambiguous. The germline V and J ends were trimmed by 5 bases and 7 bases, with 18 bases remaining between them. Germline CDR1 reads SGHVS; CDR2 reads FQNEAQ. The CDR3 has 15 amino acids. The CDR3 coding sequence is TGTGCCAGCAGCCCCCCGGAGGGTCGTCTGCAGCCCCAGCATTTT. Amino acid sequence: CASSPPEGRLQPQHF. The variable domain in full, completed from reference TRBV7-8 and TRBJ1-5, reads GAGVSQSPRYKVAKRGQDVALRCDPISGHVSLFWYQQALGQGPEFLTYFQNEAQLDKSGLPSDRFFAERPEGSVSTLKIQRTQQEDSAVYLCASSPPEGRLQPQHFGDGTRLSIL.

The CDR3 is CASSTMDRRSGANVLTF. CDR3 coding DNA: TGTGCCAGCAGCACAATGGACAGGAGGTCTGGGGCCAACGTCCTGACTTTC. V is TRBV5-6 and J is TRBJ2-6; 7 nucleotides align to TRBD1. The V gene end was trimmed by 4 bases and the J gene end by 1 base; junction bases not matched to a gene: 8. The CDR3 length is 17 residues. Looked up from germline, CDR1 is SGHDT and CDR2 is YYEEEE. Full variable domain (missing parts from reference TRBV5-6 and TRBJ2-6): DAGVTQSPTHLIKTRGQQVTLRCSPKSGHDTVSWYQQALGQGPQFIFQYYEEEERQRGNFPDRFSGHQFPNYSSELNVNALLLGDSALYLCASSTMDRRSGANVLTFGAGSRLTVL.

This sequence joins TRBV27 and TRBJ1-2; TRBD1 matches at 9 bases. This CDR3 is 15 amino acids long. The germline CDR1 and CDR2 sequences are MNHEY and SMNVEV (reference sequence). The V gene end was trimmed by 6 bases and the J gene end by 8 bases; junction bases not matched to a gene: 13. CDR3 in amino acids: CASSHHPTGGEGYTF. Written as DNA, the CDR3 is TGTGCCAGCAGCCATCATCCGACAGGGGGTGAAGGCTACACCTTC.

The chain employs TRBV25-1 and TRBJ2-3; D is uncertain. The V end lost 6 bases, the J end lost 3 bases, and 13 bases lay between the germline ends. In germline, CDR1 is MGHDK, CDR2 SYGVNS. The length of the CDR3 is 14 residues. The CDR3 nucleotides are TGTGCCAGCAGCTGGTCAGATGTAACAGATACGCAGTATTTT. It encodes CASSWSDVTDTQYF.